Listed below are T cell receptor beta chains from one sample, sequenced in a study of T-cell memory formation after mild COVID-19. Using its own MiXCR run on the 5' RACE reads, TCRdb lists one record per CDR3 protein. This sample has under 250,000 distinct CDR3 sequences, with 15% to 17% found just once. Input material: PBMCs or a T cell subset sorted from them (not recorded which). The origin of the receptors is an adult woman who had mild COVID-19 (a few samples of this study predate the infection). Cell type and time point are not known. Each CDR3 is given with its conserved first and last residue. Fields, in order: clone size, V gene, D gene, J gene, CDR3 DNA, CDR3 protein. D genes are given only for firm matches. The size field is filled for only some rows; it gives once, few, many or a size class.

-	TRBV6-1	-	TRBJ2-5	TGTGCCAGCAGTGAAAGGGAACGGGAGACCCAGTACTTC	CASSERERETQYF
few	TRBV29-1	-	TRBJ1-4	TGCAGCGTTTCCGGAGGGGAAAGCGGCTATGAAAAACTGTTTTTT	CSVSGGESGYEKLFF
few	TRBV12-3/TRBV12-4	-	TRBJ2-2	TGTGCCAGCAGAAAAAGCCTGGACAGCCTCACCGGGGAGCTGTTTTTT	CASRKSLDSLTGELFF
-	TRBV6-6	-	TRBJ1-2	TGTGCCAGCAGTTCAGGATACTATGGCTACACCTTC	CASSSGYYGYTF
many	TRBV5-1	-	TRBJ2-1	TGCGCCAGCAGAATGCAGAGCTCCTACAATGAGCAGTTCTTC	CASRMQSSYNEQFF
few	TRBV4-1	TRBD2	TRBJ2-5	TGCGCCAGCAGCCAAGGGACTAGCGGGGGGATCGGGGAGACCCAGTACTTC	CASSQGTSGGIGETQYF
-	TRBV27	TRBD2	TRBJ2-1	TGTGCCAGCAGTTTACCCAGTGGGGGGGTCTCAGCTAGTGAGCAGTTCTTC	CASSLPSGGVSASEQFF
-	TRBV24-1	TRBD1	TRBJ1-5	TGTGCCACCAGGGCTGGACAGGGTGGGCAGCCCCAGCATTTT	CATRAGQGGQPQHF
many	TRBV18	-	TRBJ2-7	TGTGCCAGCTCACCGGCAGTCTCAGGGGCTTACGAGCAGTACTTC	CASSPAVSGAYEQYF
-	TRBV14	-	TRBJ1-1	TGTGCCAGCAGCCACGACCTTGGGGGCATGAACACTGAAGCTTTCTTT	CASSHDLGGMNTEAFF
-	TRBV12-3/TRBV12-4	-	TRBJ2-2	TGTGCCAGCCAGTACACCGGGGAGCTGTTTTTT	CASQYTGELFF
-	TRBV19	TRBD1	TRBJ1-2	TGTGCCAGTAGTGCGGACAGGATCTATGGCTACACCTTC	CASSADRIYGYTF
-	TRBV6-5	-	TRBJ1-1	TGTGCCAGCAGTTACTCGAGGAAAAGTGAAGCTTTCTTT	CASSYSRKSEAFF
few	TRBV12-3/TRBV12-4	TRBD2	TRBJ2-3	TGTGCCAGCAGCTGGGACTTCGCGGGGGCAGATACGCAGTATTTT	CASSWDFAGADTQYF
few	TRBV6-2/TRBV6-3	-	TRBJ2-7	TGTGCCAGCAGTTGGACGGACGAGCAGTACTTC	CASSWTDEQYF
-	TRBV3-1	-	TRBJ2-1	TGTGCCAGCGTAGGGCCCCCCGGGGACAATGAGCAGTTCTTC	CASVGPPGDNEQFF
-	TRBV20-1	-	TRBJ1-6	TGCAGTGCTATGGGGGGGAGCCAGAATTCACCCCTCCACTTT	CSAMGGSQNSPLHF
-	TRBV5-1	-	TRBJ1-2	TGCGCCAGCAGCAGCAGGGAAGGGGGTGGCTACACCTTC	CASSSREGGGYTF
-	TRBV24-1	-	TRBJ2-7	TGTGCCACCAGTGATCCCGGCAGGGAAGATGGGCAGTACTTC	CATSDPGREDGQYF
-	TRBV11-2	TRBD2	TRBJ2-5	TGTGCCAGCAGCCTTCGGACTAGCGGGAGGGCCGGGGAGACCCAGTACTTC	CASSLRTSGRAGETQYF
-	TRBV7-8	TRBD1	TRBJ1-2	TGTGCCAGCAGCCGACAGGGGACGGCTAACTATGGCTACACCTTC	CASSRQGTANYGYTF
many	TRBV5-5	-	TRBJ2-1	TGTGCCAGCACCCCAGGGCTTCGTCCCAATGAGCAGTTCTTC	CASTPGLRPNEQFF
few	TRBV11-2	-	TRBJ2-1	TGTGCCAGCAGCTTATTTGGCGGGACTGAGCAGTTCTTC	CASSLFGGTEQFF
few	TRBV3-1	-	TRBJ1-4	TGTGCCAGCAGCCGTCAGGGTAGGGAAAAACTGTTTTTT	CASSRQGREKLFF
few	TRBV11-2	TRBD1	TRBJ2-1	TGTGCCAGCAGCACCCTAAACTCAGGGACAGGGGGTCCTTTCTTC	CASSTLNSGTGGPFF
-	TRBV7-9	-	TRBJ2-7	TGTGCCAGCAGCTTAGAGAGGGGCTTCGGCGAGCAGTACTTC	CASSLERGFGEQYF
-	TRBV5-1	-	TRBJ2-5	TGCGCCAGCAGACGGACGGAGTCGGGGACCCAGTACTTC	CASRRTESGTQYF
many	TRBV29-1	-	TRBJ2-1	TGCAGCGTTGTATACCCACGGGATGAGCAGTTCTTC	CSVVYPRDEQFF
-	TRBV3-1	TRBD2	TRBJ2-1	TGTGCCAGCAGCCCCCCCAGCGGGGGGCGGGATGAGCAGTTCTTC	CASSPPSGGRDEQFF
-	TRBV2	-	TRBJ2-1	TGTGCCAGCAGCCTCCGGGGTCCAAACAATGAGCAGTTCTTC	CASSLRGPNNEQFF
few	TRBV3-1	-	TRBJ1-1	TGTGCCAGCAGCCTGACGCCGGGCACTGAAGCTTTCTTT	CASSLTPGTEAFF
few	TRBV7-6	-	TRBJ2-7	TGTGCCAGCAGCTTAGGGTTTGGCTCGGAAAACGAGCAGTACTTC	CASSLGFGSENEQYF
-	TRBV1	-	TRBJ1-1	TGCACCAGCAGCCACGGACAGGGAGACACTGAAGCTTTCTTT	CTSSHGQGDTEAFF
few	TRBV5-5	TRBD2	TRBJ2-3	TGTGCCAGCAGCTTGAGGCGACTAGCATGGGATACGCAGTATTTT	CASSLRRLAWDTQYF
-	TRBV5-1	TRBD1	TRBJ1-4	TGCGCCAGCAGCGCTCGGACAGGTCCTAATGAAAAACTGTTTTTT	CASSARTGPNEKLFF
-	TRBV5-1	TRBD2	TRBJ2-3	TGCGCCAGCAGCTCGAATAGCGGGGGGGCAGATACGCAGTATTTT	CASSSNSGGADTQYF
-	TRBV7-6	TRBD1	TRBJ1-1	TGTGCCAGCAGCTGGACAGGGGTGAACACTGAAGCTTTCTTT	CASSWTGVNTEAFF
few	TRBV11-3	-	TRBJ2-7	TGTGCCAGCAGCTTACATCGGGCGACCTACGAGCAGTACTTC	CASSLHRATYEQYF
few	TRBV5-6	-	TRBJ2-3	TGTGCCAGCAGCTCCTCCGCGGGTGGGGATACGCAGTATTTT	CASSSSAGGDTQYF
few	TRBV7-9	TRBD2	TRBJ2-3	TGTGCCAGCAGCTTAGCAGGGCTAGCGGATAGCACAGATACGCAGTATTTT	CASSLAGLADSTDTQYF
-	TRBV4-1	-	TRBJ1-2	TGCGCCAGCAGCCAAGGGGCAGGGGTTAACTATGGCTACACCTTC	CASSQGAGVNYGYTF
few	TRBV7-2	TRBD1	TRBJ1-3	TGTGCCAGCAGCTTAGGTACAGGGGGAACTGGAAACACCATATATTTT	CASSLGTGGTGNTIYF